The 23 T cell receptor beta chains in this list originate from one sample, sequenced in a study of T cells in women clearing cervical HPV infection. The table came from immunoSEQ multiplex PCR; TCRdb's copy has only in-frame clones and leaves some out. Its listing shows about 44,000 clones. Sequences were obtained from blood buffy coat. The receptors were sampled from a woman between 18 and 69 years old with a cervical HPV16 infection that either progressed to CIN3+ or cleared (not recorded which).

Note on this clone: The read stops 3 residues short of the end of the CDR3; the missing end is completed from the germline J gene. V usage is TRBV2 and J usage is TRBJ1-2; 7 nucleotides agree with TRBD1. Losses at the gene ends were 6 bases for V and 4 bases for J; bases not matched to a gene: 5. Germline lookup yields CDR1 SNHLY and CDR2 FYNNEI. The CDR3 spans 13 residues. Incomplete CDR3 DNA: TGTGCCAGCAGCCCGGGGACAGTCTATGGC. Translated, it gives CASSPGTVYG. The entire CDR3 is CASSPGTVYGYTF.

Concerning this clone itself: The read finishes 3 residues shy of the CDR3 end, and the germline J gene is used to complete it. This chain connects TRBV18 to TRBJ1-1; D is unclear. V lost 2 bases, J lost 4 bases, and 11 bases lay in between. Germline lookup yields CDR1 KGHSH and CDR2 LQKENI. This CDR3 is built from 14 residues. The CDR3 DNA, read in part, is TGTGCCAGCTCACCAAAAGGGCGCGTCACTGAA. This gives the protein CASSPKGRVTE. The entire CDR3 reads CASSPKGRVTEAFF.

Points on this clone: The CDR3 end falls 3 residues outside the read, so it is completed with the germline J gene. This rearrangement joins TRBV29-1 to TRBJ2-2; D is uncertain. V was shortened by 5 bases and J by 0 bases, with 7 bases between the two germline ends. The CDR3 runs to 13 residues. CDR1 is SQVTM, CDR2 ANQGSEA, per germline. CDR3: CSVWAPNTGELFF. The CDR3 bases that were read are TGCAGCGTTTGGGCACCGAACACCGGGGAG.

In the case of this clone: The CDR3 is cut off 3 residues early in the read; its end comes from the germline J gene. The rearrangement uses TRBV20-1 and TRBJ2-5, with 9 bases aligning to TRBD2. With 1 base clipped from V and 6 bases from J, the junction kept 3 bases outside the gene matches. Germline CDR1 DFQATT, CDR2 SNEGSKA (reference sequence). CDR3 length: 13 residues. Partial CDR3 DNA: TGCAGTGCTAGAGTAGCGGGAGAGAAGACC. Translated, it gives CSARVAGEKT. The CDR3 in its entirety is CSARVAGEKTQYF.

Remarks on this clone: The read terminates 3 residues ahead of where the CDR3 ends, so the germline J gene completes it. The chain recombines TRBV20-1 with TRBJ2-3, with 8 positions matching TRBD2. Germline values: CDR1 DFQATT, CDR2 SNEGSKA (reference sequence). The V segment lost 1 base and the J segment 7 bases; nucleotides outside the gene matches: 10. The CDR3 runs to 15 residues. The sequenced CDR3 bases are TGCAGTGCTAGAGCCCCAGCGACTAGCGCCAATACG. This codes for CSARAPATSANT. The whole CDR3 protein reads CSARAPATSANTQYF.

A note on this clone: The DNA ends 3 residues before the CDR3 does, and the rest of the CDR3 is filled in from the germline J gene. The V gene is TRBV2, the J gene TRBJ2-2, with 12 bases fitting TRBD2. Per germline, CDR1 SNHLY and CDR2 FYNNEI. J lost 5 bases, V lost 3 bases, and 4 bases had no gene match. This CDR3 is 16 amino acids long. Here the CDR3 reads CASSDRGLAGTGELFF. The DNA read from the CDR3 is TGTGCCAGCAGTGATAGGGGACTAGCGGGTACCGGGGAG.

About this clone itself: The read ends 3 residues before the CDR3 terminus; that terminus is restored from the germline J gene. The rearrangement joins TRBV7-3 to TRBJ2-3; 9 bases match TRBD2. Germline values: CDR1 SGHTA, CDR2 FQGTGA. CDR3 length equals 14 residues. The CDR3 is CASSRGGAKETQYF. Incomplete CDR3 DNA: TGTGCCAGCAGCCGCGGGGGGGCCAAGGAGACG.

A note on this clone: With the read ending 3 residues before the CDR3 end, the germline J gene is used to fill in that end. The rearrangement joins TRBV19 to TRBJ1-1; no clear D gene. The ends were cut back, 7 bases at V and 0 bases at J, with 18 bases in the middle. CDR1 is LNHDA and CDR2 is SQIVND in the germline V gene (reference sequence). The CDR3 covers 16 residues. Incomplete CDR3 DNA: TGTGCCAGTATGGGTCGGGGTCCCTTTATGAACACTGAA. Amino acids: CASMGRGPFMNTE. The entire CDR3 protein is CASMGRGPFMNTEAFF.

As for this clone: The read halts 3 residues ahead of the CDR3 end, with the missing end drawn from the germline J gene. The gene calls are TRBV29-1 and TRBJ2-2; perhaps TRBD1 as D (5 bases). This CDR3 comprises 15 residues. CDR1 SQVTM and CDR2 ANQGSEA come from the germline V gene. V was cut by 3 bases and J by 4 bases, with 15 bases left in between. The part of the CDR3 DNA that was read is TGCAGCGTTGATGGAGCAGGGCGTCGCACCGGGGAG. The encoded protein is CSVDGAGRRTGE. From start to end, the CDR3 is CSVDGAGRRTGELFF.

A remark on this clone: The read ends 3 residues early relative to the CDR3; the germline J gene fills the gap. This chain connects TRBV2 to TRBJ2-4; unclear D gene. Germline V gene data show CDR1 as SNHLY and CDR2 as FYNNEI. The length of the CDR3 is 13 residues. V lost 3 bases, J lost 0 bases, and 3 bases lay in between. Partial CDR3 DNA: TGTGCCAGCAGTGACGGAGCCAAAAACATT. Translating gives CASSDGAKNI. The full CDR3 protein reads CASSDGAKNIQYF.

On this clone itself: Sequencing ends 3 residues short of the CDR3 end; the germline J gene provides the rest. The V and J genes are TRBV2 and TRBJ2-7; D not certain. This CDR3 comprises 13 residues. V dropped 7 bases and J dropped 4 bases, with 14 bases sitting between them. Germline assignment: CDR1 SNHLY and CDR2 FYNNEI. CDR3 residues: CASTFLLGYEQYF. CDR3 DNA (partial): TGTGCCAGCACGTTCCTATTAGGGTACGAG.

Points on this clone: The CDR3 goes on 3 residues after the read ends, and that part is filled in from the germline J gene. J is TRBJ2-3 and V is TRBV20-1; tentatively, D is TRBD2 (6 bases). From germline, CDR1 is DFQATT and CDR2 SNEGSKA (reference sequence). Trimming cost V 3 bases and J 0 bases, with 16 bases left between them. The CDR3 runs 16 residues. This CDR3 is CSARRPRDLSTDTQYF. The covered CDR3 bases are TGCAGTGCTAGGAGACCCCGGGACTTAAGCACAGATACG.

Concerning this clone itself: The DNA ends 3 residues before the CDR3 does, and the rest of the CDR3 is filled in from the germline J gene. The chain combines TRBV2 with TRBJ2-5; D not resolved. In germline, CDR1 is SNHLY, CDR2 FYNNEI. CDR3 size: 13 residues. V was cut by 4 bases and J by 1 base, with 7 bases left in between. The CDR3 here is CASSGHLQETQYF. CDR3 DNA, as far as it was read: TGTGCCAGCAGTGGACACCTCCAAGAGACC. The full variable domain, its missing parts supplied by reference TRBV2 and TRBJ2-5, is EPEVTQTPSHQVTQMGQEVILRCVPISNHLYFYWYRQILGQKVEFLVSFYNNEISEKSEIFDDQFSVERPDGSNFTLKIRSTKLEDSAMYFCASSGHLQETQYFGPGTRLLVL.

With respect to this clone: The read halts 3 residues ahead of the CDR3 end, with the missing end drawn from the germline J gene. The rearrangement uses TRBV6-2 or TRBV6-3 and TRBJ1-5; tentatively, D is TRBD1 (6 bases). CDR1 MNHEY and CDR2 SVGEGT come from the germline V gene. V shed 5 bases and J shed 3 bases, with 14 bases lying between them. The CDR3 sequence is 15 residues long. CDR3 amino acids: CASSPGTTFNQPQHF. The part of the CDR3 DNA that was read is TGTGCCAGCAGTCCCGGGACAACCTTCAATCAGCCC.

Points on this clone: Coverage ceases 3 residues before the CDR3 finishes, and the germline J gene fills in the end. The chain employs TRBV13 and TRBJ2-7; D is perhaps TRBD2 (7 bases). CDR1 and CDR2 from the germline V gene are PRHDT and FYEKMQ (reference sequence). The CDR3 covers 15 residues. Trimming removed 0 bases at V and 6 bases at J, with 15 bases between. CDR3 region: CASSLGMAGAGEQYF. The CDR3 DNA, read in part, is TGTGCCAGCAGCTTAGGAATGGCGGGGGCGGGCGAG.

Regarding this clone: The CDR3 end falls 3 residues outside the read, so it is completed with the germline J gene. The chain recombines TRBV7-3 with TRBJ2-7; 8 bases map to TRBD2. Unmatched junction bases numbered 4, after V lost 0 bases and J lost 3 bases. This CDR3 comprises 15 residues. CDR1 SGHTA and CDR2 FQGTGA come from the germline V gene. The part of the CDR3 DNA that was read is TGTGCCAGCAGCTTAACGGGGGGACTAGACTACGAG. This translates into CASSLTGGLDYE. The CDR3, in full, reads CASSLTGGLDYEQYF.

The CDR3 is CASSFNTGDGYTF. Partial CDR3 DNA: TGCGCCAGCAGCTTTAACACAGGGGATGGC. V usage is TRBV5-1 and J usage is TRBJ1-2; 7 bases align to TRBD1. The CDR3 is cut off 3 residues early in the read; its end comes from the germline J gene. The CDR3 is 13 amino acids. Germline V gene lookup returns CDR1 SGHRS and CDR2 YFSETQ. V was clipped by 2 bases and J by 6 bases; unmatched bases: 4. The variable domain in full, with the rest retrieved from reference TRBV5-1 and TRBJ1-2, is KAGVTQTPRYLIKTRGQQVTLSCSPISGHRSVSWYQQTPGQGLQFLFEYFSETQRNKGNFPGRFSGRQFSNSRSEMNVSTLELGDSALYLCASSFNTGDGYTFGSGTRLTVV.

Concerning this clone itself: The read comes to an end 3 residues before the CDR3 does, leaving the germline J gene to fill in the end. This chain links TRBV7-8 with TRBJ2-5, with D perhaps TRBD2 (5 bases). Trimming took off 5 bases at V and 2 bases at J, with 15 bases between the two ends. The length of the CDR3 is 15 residues. Germline V gene data show CDR1 as SGHVS and CDR2 as FQNEAQ. CDR3 bases read: TGTGCCAGCAGCCTAGTCGGGGATGAGCAAGAGACC. Its translation is CASSLVGDEQET. The full CDR3 sequence reads CASSLVGDEQETQYF.

The CDR3 protein is CASSQDRVGNEQFF. The covered CDR3 bases are TGCGCCAGCAGCCAGGACAGGGTGGGCAATGAG. V is TRBV5-1 and J is TRBJ2-1; 8 nucleotides match TRBD1. Sequencing ends 3 residues short of the CDR3 end; the germline J gene provides the rest. CDR3 length equals 14 residues. V lost 4 bases to trimming and J lost 6 bases; unmatched junction nucleotides: 6. Germline V gene lookup returns CDR1 SGHRS and CDR2 YFSETQ.

Regarding this clone: The missing CDR3 end, 3 residues past where the read stops, is filled in from the germline J gene. V usage is TRBV5-4 and J usage is TRBJ1-2, with a weak D call TRBD1 (5 bases). CDR1 SGHNT and CDR2 YYREEE come from the germline V gene (reference sequence). The CDR3 loop spans 13 amino acids. Trimming removed 6 bases at V and 4 bases at J, with 13 bases between. Partial CDR3 DNA: TGTGCCAGCACCCCTTTAAGGGGCTATGGC. Its protein is CASTPLRGYG. The whole CDR3 protein is CASTPLRGYGYTF.

On this clone itself: The read comes to an end 3 residues before the CDR3 does, leaving the germline J gene to fill in the end. The chain carries TRBV29-1 and TRBJ2-4, with D uncertain. This CDR3 region has 12 residues. Germline V lookup: CDR1 SQVTM, CDR2 ANQGSEA. CDR3 loop: CSVENLHYGQYF. The sequenced CDR3 bases are TGCAGCGTTGAAAATCTCCACTATGGT.

To note about this clone: The read terminates 3 residues ahead of where the CDR3 ends, so the germline J gene completes it. The V call is TRBV7-2, the J call TRBJ1-6; D unclear. Germline V CDR1 and CDR2: SGHTA, FQGNSA. V was cut by 5 bases and J by 4 bases, with 12 bases left in between. CDR3 size: 15 residues. CDR3 protein: CASSNNANYNSPLHF. Incomplete CDR3 DNA: TGTGCCAGCAGCAACAACGCCAATTATAATTCACCC.

Concerning this clone: From the germline J gene comes the end of the CDR3, since the read stops 3 residues before it. The V and J genes are TRBV11-2 and TRBJ1-4; D perhaps matches TRBD1 (6 bases). The CDR3 length is 15 residues. CDR1 SGHAT and CDR2 FQNNGV come from the germline V gene. The CDR3 here is CASSLEPGDNSPLFF. CDR3 bases read: TGTGCCAGCAGCTTAGAACCAGGGGATAATTCACCA.